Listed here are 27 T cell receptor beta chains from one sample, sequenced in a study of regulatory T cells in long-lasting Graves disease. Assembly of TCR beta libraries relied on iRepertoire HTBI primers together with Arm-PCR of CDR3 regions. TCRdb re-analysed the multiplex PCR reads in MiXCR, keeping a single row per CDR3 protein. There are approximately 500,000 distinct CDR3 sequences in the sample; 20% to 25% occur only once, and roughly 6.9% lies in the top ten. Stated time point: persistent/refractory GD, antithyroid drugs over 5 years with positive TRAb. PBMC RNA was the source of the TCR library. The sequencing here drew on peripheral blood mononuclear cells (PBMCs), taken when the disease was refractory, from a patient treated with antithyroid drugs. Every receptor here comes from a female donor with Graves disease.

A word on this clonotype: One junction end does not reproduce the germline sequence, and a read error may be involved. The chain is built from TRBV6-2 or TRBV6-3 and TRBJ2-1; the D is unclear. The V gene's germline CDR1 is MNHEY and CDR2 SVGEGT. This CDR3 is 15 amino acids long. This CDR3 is CASSYDGFGSNEQSF. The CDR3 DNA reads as TGTGCCAGCAGTTACGATGGGTTTGGGTCCAATGAGCAGTCCTTC.

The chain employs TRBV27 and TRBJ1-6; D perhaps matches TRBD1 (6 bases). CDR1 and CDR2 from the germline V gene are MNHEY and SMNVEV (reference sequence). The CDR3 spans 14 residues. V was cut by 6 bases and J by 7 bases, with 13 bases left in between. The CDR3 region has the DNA TGTGCCAGCAGGGAACACACAGGGAATTCACCCCTCCACTTT. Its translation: CASREHTGNSPLHF.

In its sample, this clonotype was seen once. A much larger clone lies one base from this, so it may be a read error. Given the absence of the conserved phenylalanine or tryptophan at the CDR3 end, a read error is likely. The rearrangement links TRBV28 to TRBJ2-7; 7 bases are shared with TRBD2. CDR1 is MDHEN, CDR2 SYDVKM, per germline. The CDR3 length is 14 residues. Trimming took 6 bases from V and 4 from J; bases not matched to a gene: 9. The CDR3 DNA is TGTGCCAGCAGCCCCGTGGGAGCGGGATACGAGCAGTACCTC. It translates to CASSPVGAGYEQYL.

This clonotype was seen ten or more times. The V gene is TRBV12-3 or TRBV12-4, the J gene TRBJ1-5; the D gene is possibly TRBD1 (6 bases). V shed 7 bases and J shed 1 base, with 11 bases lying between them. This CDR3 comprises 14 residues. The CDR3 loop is CASKGDRSNQPQHF. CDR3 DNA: TGTGCCAGCAAGGGGGATCGGAGCAATCAGCCCCAGCATTTT.

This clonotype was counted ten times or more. CDR3 loop: CASRGTDGGFYGYTF. CDR3 nucleotides: TGTGCCAGCAGAGGAACGGACGGTGGGTTCTATGGCTACACCTTC. The chain has TRBV2 and TRBJ1-2; D not resolved. This CDR3 region has 15 residues. Trimming pared 6 bases from V and 4 bases from J, leaving 18 bases between. Germline CDR1 SNHLY, CDR2 FYNNEI.

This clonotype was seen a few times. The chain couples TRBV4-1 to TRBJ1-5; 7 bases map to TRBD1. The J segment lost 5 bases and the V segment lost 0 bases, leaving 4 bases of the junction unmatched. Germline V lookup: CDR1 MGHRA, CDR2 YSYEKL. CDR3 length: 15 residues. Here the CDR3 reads CASSQEGGGYQPQHF. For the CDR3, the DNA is TGCGCCAGCAGCCAAGAAGGGGGCGGGTATCAGCCCCAGCATTTT.

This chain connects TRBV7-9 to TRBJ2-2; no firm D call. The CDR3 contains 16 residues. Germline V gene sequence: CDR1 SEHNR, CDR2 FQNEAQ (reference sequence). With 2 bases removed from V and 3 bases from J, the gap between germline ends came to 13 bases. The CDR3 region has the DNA TGTGCCAGCAGCTTACCGCCCGCCGGTCACACCGGGGAGCTGTTTTTT. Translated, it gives CASSLPPAGHTGELFF.

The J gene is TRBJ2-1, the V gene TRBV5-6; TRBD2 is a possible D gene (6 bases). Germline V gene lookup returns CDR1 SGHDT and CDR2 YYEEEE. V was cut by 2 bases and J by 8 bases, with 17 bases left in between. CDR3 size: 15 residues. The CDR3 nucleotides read TGTGCCAGCAGCTTCCCGGGACTTATGCTGGATGAGCAGTTCTTC. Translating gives CASSFPGLMLDEQFF.

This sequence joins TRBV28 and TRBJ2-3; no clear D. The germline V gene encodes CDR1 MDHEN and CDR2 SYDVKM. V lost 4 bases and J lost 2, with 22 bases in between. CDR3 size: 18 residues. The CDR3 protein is CASSSHRTWHRDTDTQYF. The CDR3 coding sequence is TGTGCCAGCAGTTCCCACCGAACGTGGCATAGGGACACAGATACGCAGTATTTT.

The CDR3 reads CASSILYDSHEQYF. DNA for the CDR3: TGTGCCAGCAGCATACTTTACGACAGCCACGAGCAGTACTTC. This chain joins TRBV7-9 and TRBJ2-7, with D perhaps matching TRBD1 (5 bases). CDR3 length equals 14 residues. Trimming removed 5 bases at V and 5 bases at J, with 16 bases between. Germline CDR1 reads SEHNR; CDR2 reads FQNEAQ (reference sequence).

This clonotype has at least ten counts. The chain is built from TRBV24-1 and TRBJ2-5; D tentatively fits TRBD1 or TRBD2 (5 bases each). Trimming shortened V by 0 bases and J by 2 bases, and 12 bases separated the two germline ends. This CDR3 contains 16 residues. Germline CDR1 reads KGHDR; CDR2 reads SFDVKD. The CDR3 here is CATSDLPLEGQETQYF. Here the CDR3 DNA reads TGTGCCACCAGTGATTTGCCTTTAGAGGGGCAAGAGACCCAGTACTTC.

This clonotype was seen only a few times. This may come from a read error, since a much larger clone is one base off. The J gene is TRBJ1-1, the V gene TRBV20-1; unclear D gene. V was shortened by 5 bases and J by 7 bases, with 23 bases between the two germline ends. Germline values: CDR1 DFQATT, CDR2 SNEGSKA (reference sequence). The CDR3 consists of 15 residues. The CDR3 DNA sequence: TGCAGTGCTGGACCCTCGGTAACGGCAGAGGATGAAGCTTTCTTT. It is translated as CSAGPSVTAEDEAFF.

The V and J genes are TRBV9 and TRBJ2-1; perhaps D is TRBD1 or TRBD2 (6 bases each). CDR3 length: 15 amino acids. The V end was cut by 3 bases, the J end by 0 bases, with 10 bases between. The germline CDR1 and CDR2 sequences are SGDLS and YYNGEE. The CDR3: CASSGKGGSYNEQFF. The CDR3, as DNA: TGTGCCAGCAGCGGGAAGGGGGGCTCCTACAATGAGCAGTTCTTC.

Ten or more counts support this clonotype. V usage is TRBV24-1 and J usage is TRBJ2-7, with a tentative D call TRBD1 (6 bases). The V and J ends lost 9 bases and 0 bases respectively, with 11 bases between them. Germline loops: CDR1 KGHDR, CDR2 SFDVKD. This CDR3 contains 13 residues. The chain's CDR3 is CATARDNSYEQYF. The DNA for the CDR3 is TGTGCCACCGCCCGGGACAACTCCTACGAGCAGTACTTC.

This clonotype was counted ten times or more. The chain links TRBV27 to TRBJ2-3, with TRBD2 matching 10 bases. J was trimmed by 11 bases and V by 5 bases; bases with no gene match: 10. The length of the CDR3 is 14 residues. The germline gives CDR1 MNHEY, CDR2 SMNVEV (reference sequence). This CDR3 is CASSHPLAGDGQYF. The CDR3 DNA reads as TGTGCCAGCAGTCACCCCCTAGCGGGGGATGGGCAGTATTTT.

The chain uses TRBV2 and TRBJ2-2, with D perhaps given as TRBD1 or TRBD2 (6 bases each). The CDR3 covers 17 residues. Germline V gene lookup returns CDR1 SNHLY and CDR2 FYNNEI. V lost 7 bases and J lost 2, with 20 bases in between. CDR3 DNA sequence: TGTGCCAGCAACCCCCATGTCGGGGGCCTAAACACCGGGGAGCTGTTTTTT. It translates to CASNPHVGGLNTGELFF.

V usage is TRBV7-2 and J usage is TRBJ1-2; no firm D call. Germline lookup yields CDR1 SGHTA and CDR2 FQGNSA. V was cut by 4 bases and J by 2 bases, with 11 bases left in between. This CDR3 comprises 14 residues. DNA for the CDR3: TGTGCCAGCAGCTCCCCGACGGGCAACTATGGCTACACCTTC. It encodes CASSSPTGNYGYTF.

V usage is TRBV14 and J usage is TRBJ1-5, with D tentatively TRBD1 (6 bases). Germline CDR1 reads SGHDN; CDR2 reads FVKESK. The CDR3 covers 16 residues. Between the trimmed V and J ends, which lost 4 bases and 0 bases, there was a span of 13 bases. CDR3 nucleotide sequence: TGTGCCAGCAGCCGAGGGGGACTGTCTAGCAATCAGCCCCAGCATTTT. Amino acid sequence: CASSRGGLSSNQPQHF.

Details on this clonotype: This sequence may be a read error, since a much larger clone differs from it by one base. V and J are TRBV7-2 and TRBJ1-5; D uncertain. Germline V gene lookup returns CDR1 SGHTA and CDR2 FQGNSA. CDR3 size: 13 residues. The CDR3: CVSSLALYQPQHF. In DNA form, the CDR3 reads TGTGTCAGCAGCTTAGCGCTTTATCAGCCCCAGCATTTT.

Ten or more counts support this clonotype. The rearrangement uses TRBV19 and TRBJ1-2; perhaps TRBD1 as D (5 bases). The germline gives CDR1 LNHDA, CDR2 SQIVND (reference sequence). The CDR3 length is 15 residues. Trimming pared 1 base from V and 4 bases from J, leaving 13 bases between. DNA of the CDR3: TGTGCCAGTAGTATAGTGGGGACGCTCGTCTATGGCTACACCTTC. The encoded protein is CASSIVGTLVYGYTF.

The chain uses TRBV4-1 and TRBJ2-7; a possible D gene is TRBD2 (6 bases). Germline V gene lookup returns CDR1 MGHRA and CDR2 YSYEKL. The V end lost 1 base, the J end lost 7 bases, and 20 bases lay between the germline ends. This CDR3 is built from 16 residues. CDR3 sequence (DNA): TGCGCCAGCAGCCAAGGGAGACTAGGGCGGCCGGGGGAGCAGTACTTC. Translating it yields CASSQGRLGRPGEQYF.

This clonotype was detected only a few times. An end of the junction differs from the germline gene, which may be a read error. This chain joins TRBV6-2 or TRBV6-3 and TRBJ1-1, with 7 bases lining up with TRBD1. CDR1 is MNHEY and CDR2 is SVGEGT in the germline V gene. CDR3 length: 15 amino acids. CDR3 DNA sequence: TGTGCCAGCAGTCTTCCAGAACAGGGGAACACTGAAGTTTTCTTT. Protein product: CASSLPEQGNTEVFF.

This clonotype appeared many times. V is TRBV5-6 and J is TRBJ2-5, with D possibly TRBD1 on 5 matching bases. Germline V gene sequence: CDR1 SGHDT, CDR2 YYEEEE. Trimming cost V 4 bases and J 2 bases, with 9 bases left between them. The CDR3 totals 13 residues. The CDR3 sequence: CASSGAGQETQYF. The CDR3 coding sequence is TGTGCCAGCAGCGGGGCTGGGCAAGAGACCCAGTACTTC.

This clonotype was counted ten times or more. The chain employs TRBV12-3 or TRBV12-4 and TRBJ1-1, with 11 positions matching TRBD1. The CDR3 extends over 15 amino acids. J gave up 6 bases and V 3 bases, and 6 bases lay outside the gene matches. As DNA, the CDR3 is TGTGCCAGCAGTTTCAGGACAGGGGGCCTCTCTGAAGCTTTCTTT. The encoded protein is CASSFRTGGLSEAFF.

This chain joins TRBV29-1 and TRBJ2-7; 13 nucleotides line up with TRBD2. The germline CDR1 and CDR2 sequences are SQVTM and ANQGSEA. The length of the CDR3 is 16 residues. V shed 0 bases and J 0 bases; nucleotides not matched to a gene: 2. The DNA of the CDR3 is TGCAGCGTTGAAGAGGGACTAGCGGGGAGCTCCTACGAGCAGTACTTC. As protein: CSVEEGLAGSSYEQYF.

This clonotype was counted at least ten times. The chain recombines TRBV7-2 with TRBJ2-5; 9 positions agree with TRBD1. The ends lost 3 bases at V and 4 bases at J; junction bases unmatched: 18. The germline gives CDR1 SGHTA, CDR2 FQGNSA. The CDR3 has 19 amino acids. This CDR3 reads CASSLDDRGWVGRGETQYF. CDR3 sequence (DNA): TGTGCCAGCAGCTTGGACGACAGGGGGTGGGTAGGAAGGGGAGAGACCCAGTACTTC.

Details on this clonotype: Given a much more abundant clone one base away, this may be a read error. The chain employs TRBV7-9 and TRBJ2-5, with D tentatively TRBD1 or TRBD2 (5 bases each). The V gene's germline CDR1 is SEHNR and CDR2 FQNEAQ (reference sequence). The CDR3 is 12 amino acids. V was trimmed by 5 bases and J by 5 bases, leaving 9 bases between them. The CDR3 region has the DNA TGTGCCAGCAGCCGAGAGGGGGAGACCCAGTACTTC. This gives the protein CASSREGETQYF.